A selection of T cell receptor beta chains follows, all from one sample in a study of T-cell memory formation after mild COVID-19. TCRdb analysed the 5' RACE reads with MiXCR anew, one entry per CDR3 protein. This sample carries a few hundred thousand distinct CDR3 sequences, under 25% of them seen once, and the ten largest clones take approximately 22%. Sequencing was performed on PBMCs or a T cell subset sorted from them (not recorded which). The origin of the receptors is a man aged 18 to 35 who had mild COVID-19 (a few samples of this study predate the infection). Cell type and time point are not known. CDR3s include the opening cysteine and the closing phenylalanine or tryptophan. Each record gives: D gene, J gene, V gene, clone size, CDR3 DNA, CDR3 protein. The D gene is left open where the match is weak. Clone size, where shown, is once, few, many, or a class for clones that have expanded.

>TRBD2|TRBJ2-1|TRBV28|.
TGTGCCAGCAGTCAAAGCGCGGGGGGCCTTCAGTTCTTC
CASSQSAGGLQFF
>.|TRBJ2-6|TRBV3-1|few
TGTGCCAGCAGCCGGTTTGCGGGACAGACTTTCTCTGGGGCCAACGTCCTGACTTTC
CASSRFAGQTFSGANVLTF
>TRBD1|TRBJ2-7|TRBV20-1|.
TGCAGTGCTAGGGTCCCGACAGGGAACGGCGAGCAGTACTTC
CSARVPTGNGEQYF
>.|TRBJ2-7|TRBV7-9|few
TGTGCCAGCAGCCCCCGCGAGGAGACTAAGGCCGAGCAGTACTTC
CASSPREETKAEQYF
>.|TRBJ2-5|TRBV5-6|few
TGTGCCAGCAGCCTCTTAAAAGAGACCCAGTACTTC
CASSLLKETQYF
>TRBD1|TRBJ2-3|TRBV10-3|.
TGTGCCATCGGGACAGGGGAATTAGATACGCAGTATTTT
CAIGTGELDTQYF
>.|TRBJ2-6|TRBV5-1|many
TGCGCCAGCAGCTTGGCAGGAAGCTCTGGGGCCAACGTCCTGACTTTC
CASSLAGSSGANVLTF
>.|TRBJ2-5|TRBV30|many
TGTGCCTGGAGTATCCAAGGGGTTGTGACCCAGTACTTC
CAWSIQGVVTQYF
>.|TRBJ1-6|TRBV7-9|few
TGTGCCAGCAGCTGGGACGGCTATTCACCCCTCCACTTT
CASSWDGYSPLHF
>.|TRBJ2-5|TRBV18|few
TGTGCCAGCTCACCGCGGAGGGTTGAGGAGACCCAGTACTTC
CASSPRRVEETQYF
>.|TRBJ1-4|TRBV12-3/TRBV12-4|.
TGTGCCAGCAGAGAACCTAGGGGGGCGGATGAAAAACTGTTTTTT
CASREPRGADEKLFF
>.|TRBJ2-1|TRBV4-1|many
TGCGCCAGCAGCCCGCCCTCCGGGACAACGGGGGATGAGCAGTTCTTC
CASSPPSGTTGDEQFF
>.|TRBJ1-1|TRBV5-1|few
TGCGCCAGCAGCCTACGACCGACGGAGCTGAACACTGAAGCTTTCTTT
CASSLRPTELNTEAFF
>TRBD2|TRBJ2-3|TRBV12-3/TRBV12-4|.
TGTGCCAGCCGCATCGGACTAGGAGGAGATACGCAGTATTTT
CASRIGLGGDTQYF
>.|TRBJ1-5|TRBV29-1|few
TGCAGCGTTGGGGCGGGAAATCAGCCCCAGCATTTT
CSVGAGNQPQHF